Each of the 20 T cell receptor beta chains below was sequenced from the same sample in a study of PD-1 blockade in classical Hodgkin lymphoma. Specified time point: newly diagnosed, previously untreated cHL patient sample. Sequencing used immunoSEQ multiplex PCR; TCRdb keeps in-frame clones, though not all of them. The sample includes 20,000 to 25,000 clones, approximately 94% of them seen just once. The specimen sequenced was peripheral blood mononuclear cells (PBMCs). The source is a human donor with classical Hodgkin lymphoma.

The chain joins TRBV7-6 to TRBJ2-1; 8 positions match TRBD2. CDR3 length: 15 amino acids. Germline assignment: CDR1 SGHVS and CDR2 FNYEAQ. V was clipped by 5 bases and J by 6 bases; unmatched bases: 9. The CDR3: CASSSGTSPLNEQFF. The CDR3 DNA sequence: TGTGCCAGCAGCAGCGGGACTAGTCCCCTCAATGAGCAGTTCTTC.

The genes are TRBV7-2 and TRBJ2-1, with D perhaps TRBD2 (6 bases). CDR1 and CDR2 (germline): SGHTA, FQGNSA. This CDR3 region has 15 residues. Trimming shortened V by 8 bases and J by 2 bases, and 16 bases separated the two germline ends. This CDR3 reads CASGSRDSPYNEQFF. The CDR3 nucleotides are TGTGCCAGCGGCTCCCGGGACTCCCCCTACAATGAGCAGTTCTTC.

This sequence joins TRBV5-1 and TRBJ1-2, with 9 bases matching TRBD1. The germline V gene has CDR1 SGHRS and CDR2 YFSETQ. This CDR3 comprises 14 residues. Trimming removed 4 bases from V and 8 bases from J; junction bases left unmatched: 9. In DNA, the CDR3 is TGCGCCAGCAGCCTGCGGGACAGGGCATACGGCTACACCTTC. Translating it yields CASSLRDRAYGYTF.

The genes are TRBV7-2 and TRBJ2-2, with D possibly matching TRBD1 (8 bases). The CDR3 runs to 16 residues. Germline V gives CDR1 SGHTA, CDR2 FQGNSA. Trimming shortened V by 5 bases and J by 6 bases, and 19 bases separated the two germline ends. CDR3 protein: CASSQGAGVFAGELFF. The CDR3 DNA follows: TGTGCCAGCAGCCAGGGGGCGGGGGTGTTCGCCGGGGAGCTGTTTTTT.

This clone has just one count. The rearrangement uses TRBV5-6 and TRBJ2-7; weak D call: TRBD2 (5 bases). Germline-derived CDR1 and CDR2 are SGHDT and YYEEEE. The CDR3 sequence is 16 residues long. Trimming pared 4 bases from V and 0 bases from J, leaving 17 bases between. The CDR3 nucleotides are TGTGCCAGCAGCCCCCGGACGGGGAAGGGCTCCTACGAGCAGTACTTC. Amino acid sequence: CASSPRTGKGSYEQYF.

This clone has more than one count but fewer than ten. The chain recombines TRBV2 with TRBJ1-1; 8 nucleotides align to TRBD1. The CDR3 runs to 18 residues. CDR1 SNHLY and CDR2 FYNNEI come from the germline V gene. V gave up 8 bases and J gave up 5 bases; unmatched junction bases: 22. The CDR3 loop reads CASPPKGAGGAVWTEAFF. The CDR3 coding sequence is TGTGCCAGCCCCCCCAAGGGCGCAGGGGGCGCGGTGTGGACTGAAGCTTTCTTT.

V usage is TRBV5-6 and J usage is TRBJ1-2; 11 nucleotides match TRBD1. The CDR3 is 16 residues long. Losses at the gene ends were 4 bases for V and 0 bases for J; bases not matched to a gene: 5. Germline CDR1 is SGHDT and CDR2 is YYEEEE. The CDR3 region has the DNA TGTGCCAGCAGCCGGGACAGGGGGAACCCTAACTATGGCTACACCTTC. It specifies CASSRDRGNPNYGYTF.

The V gene is TRBV5-6, the J gene TRBJ2-7, with D unresolved. The germline CDR1 and CDR2 sequences are SGHDT and YYEEEE. CDR3 length equals 14 residues. The ends were cut back, 4 bases at V and 3 bases at J, with 14 bases in the middle. The CDR3 sequence is CASSVKGTHYEQYF. CDR3 bases: TGTGCCAGCAGCGTTAAGGGCACGCACTACGAGCAGTACTTC.

V and J are TRBV19 and TRBJ2-1; 12 bases fit TRBD2. The CDR3 contains 17 residues. The ends lost 2 bases at V and 0 bases at J; junction bases unmatched: 2. Germline assignment: CDR1 LNHDA and CDR2 SQIVND (reference sequence). Here the CDR3 reads CASSIRTSGDSYNEQFF. CDR3 nucleotides: TGTGCCAGTAGTATACGGACTAGCGGGGACTCCTACAATGAGCAGTTCTTC. The whole variable domain, filled in from reference TRBV19 and TRBJ2-1, reads DGGITQSPKYLFRKEGQNVTLSCEQNLNHDAMYWYRQDPGQGLRLIYYSQIVNDFQKGDIAEGYSVSREKKESFPLTVTSAQKNPTAFYLCASSIRTSGDSYNEQFFGPGTRLTVL.

This chain joins TRBV19 and TRBJ1-2; TRBD1 matches at 8 bases. Germline CDR1 and CDR2: LNHDA and SQIVND (reference sequence). The CDR3 has 11 residues. The V gene end was trimmed by 4 bases and the J gene end by 9 bases; junction bases not matched to a gene: 1. The CDR3 is CASSTGGSYTF. The DNA for the CDR3 is TGTGCCAGTAGTACAGGGGGCAGCTACACCTTC.

The gene calls are TRBV5-1 and TRBJ1-5, with D perhaps matching TRBD1 (5 bases). This CDR3 is 13 amino acids long. V was clipped by 3 bases and J by 7 bases, with 11 bases between them. Germline V gives CDR1 SGHRS, CDR2 YFSETQ. The CDR3 nucleotides are TGCGCCAGCAGCTACCAGGGAAACCAGCCCCAGCATTTT. Encoded protein: CASSYQGNQPQHF.

The chain employs TRBV4-3 and TRBJ1-1, with 8 bases fitting TRBD1. V dropped 3 bases and J dropped 0; count of bases not matched to a gene: 3. The CDR3 contains 15 residues. Germline loops: CDR1 LGHNA, CDR2 YSLEER. The CDR3 nucleotides are TGCGCCAGCAGCCACCGGACAGGGATGAACACTGAAGCTTTCTTT. This codes for CASSHRTGMNTEAFF.

The chain combines TRBV11-2 with TRBJ1-2, with D unresolved. V dropped 4 bases and J dropped 0 bases, with 6 bases sitting between them. Germline-derived CDR1 and CDR2 are SGHAT and FQNNGV. The CDR3 consists of 13 residues. CDR3 sequence reads: CASSYDPNYGYTF. The CDR3 DNA follows: TGTGCCAGCAGCTATGATCCTAACTATGGCTACACCTTC.

V gene TRBV6-1 combines with J gene TRBJ1-2; D remains ambiguous. The CDR3 has 15 residues. Germline values: CDR1 MNHNS, CDR2 SASEGT. The V gene lost 6 bases and the J gene lost 2 bases, with 16 bases spanning the gap. The CDR3 DNA follows: TGTGCCAGCAGCCCTTGGACCGCCACCAACTATGGCTACACCTTC. Translated, it gives CASSPWTATNYGYTF.

The chain carries TRBV4-3 and TRBJ1-1; D gene uncertain. V was trimmed by 0 bases and J by 5 bases, leaving 10 bases between them. CDR3 length: 14 residues. The germline gives CDR1 LGHNA, CDR2 YSLEER. For the CDR3, the DNA is TGCGCCAGCAGCCAAGATGTCCGAGGAACTGAAGCTTTCTTT. This encodes CASSQDVRGTEAFF.

The chain couples TRBV11-2 to TRBJ2-7; 8 bases map to TRBD2. Trimming removed 5 bases from V and 5 bases from J; junction bases left unmatched: 14. Germline values: CDR1 SGHAT, CDR2 FQNNGV. The CDR3 spans 16 residues. In DNA form, the CDR3 reads TGTGCCAGCAGCCCGTGGGTAGCGGGGCGATACAACGAGCAGTACTTC. The encoded protein is CASSPWVAGRYNEQYF.

This chain joins TRBV15 and TRBJ1-5, with D hard to call. CDR3 size: 14 residues. V was trimmed by 0 bases and J by 3 bases, leaving 6 bases between them. Germline loops: CDR1 LNHNV, CDR2 YYDKDF (reference sequence). The CDR3 nucleotides read TGTGCCACCAGCAGAGAGATTCCCAATCAGCCCCAGCATTTT. This encodes CATSREIPNQPQHF. Variable domain in full (rest from reference TRBV15 and TRBJ1-5): DAMVIQNPRYQVTQFGKPVTLSCSQTLNHNVMYWYQQKSSQAPKLLFHYYDKDFNNEADTPDNFQSRRPNTSFCFLDIRSPGLGDTAMYLCATSREIPNQPQHFGDGTRLSIL.

V is TRBV6-5 and J is TRBJ1-2; D is ambiguous. CDR1 and CDR2 (germline): MNHEY, SVGAGI. The germline V and J ends were trimmed by 0 bases and 8 bases, with 10 bases remaining between them. This CDR3 is built from 13 residues. CDR3 sequence: CASSYSMRTGYTF. Here the CDR3 DNA reads TGTGCCAGCAGTTACTCGATGAGAACGGGCTACACCTTC.

The chain combines TRBV6-4 with TRBJ1-6; D gene uncertain. CDR1 MRHNA and CDR2 SNTAGT come from the germline V gene. V lost 0 bases and J lost 7, with 10 bases in between. The CDR3 consists of 15 residues. DNA of the CDR3: TGTGCCAGCAGTGACTCGTCCGGTGGAAATTCACCCCTCCACTTT. Its protein is CASSDSSGGNSPLHF.

The gene calls are TRBV10-3 and TRBJ1-2; the D is unclear. Germline V gene lookup returns CDR1 ENHRY and CDR2 SYGVKD. V was trimmed by 10 bases and J by 3 bases, leaving 12 bases between them. The CDR3 length is 12 residues. The CDR3 reads CATREGDYGYTF. CDR3 bases: TGTGCCACCCGCGAGGGTGACTATGGCTACACCTTC.